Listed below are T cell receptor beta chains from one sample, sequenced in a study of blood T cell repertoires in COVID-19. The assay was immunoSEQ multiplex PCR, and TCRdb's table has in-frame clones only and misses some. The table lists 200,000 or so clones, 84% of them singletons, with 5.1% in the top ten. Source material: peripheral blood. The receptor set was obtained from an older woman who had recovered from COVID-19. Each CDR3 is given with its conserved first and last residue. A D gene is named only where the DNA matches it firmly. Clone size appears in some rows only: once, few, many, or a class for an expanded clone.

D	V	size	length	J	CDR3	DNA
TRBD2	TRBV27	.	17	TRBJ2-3	CASSLSTSGGLADTQYF	TGTGCCAGCAGTTTATCGACTAGCGGGGGATTGGCAGATACGCAGTATTTT
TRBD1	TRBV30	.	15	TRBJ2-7	CAWSDGGQGAYEQYF	TGTGCCTGGAGTGATGGAGGACAGGGGGCCTACGAGCAGTACTTC
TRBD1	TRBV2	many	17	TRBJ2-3	CASSGDRGARKLNTQYF	TGTGCCAGCAGTGGAGACAGGGGGGCGCGAAAGTTGAATACGCAGTATTTT
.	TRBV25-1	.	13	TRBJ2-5	CASSDRGGETQYF	TGTGCCAGCAGTGATCGGGGAGGCGAGACCCAGTACTTC
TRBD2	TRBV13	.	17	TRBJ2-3	CASTLAGGPHSTDTQYF	TGTGCCAGCACCCTAGCGGGGGGGCCTCATAGCACAGATACGCAGTATTTT
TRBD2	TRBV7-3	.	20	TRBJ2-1	CASSLTPPSGGESSYNEQFF	TGTGCCAGCAGCTTAACCCCCCCTAGCGGGGGTGAGAGCTCCTACAATGAGCAGTTCTTC
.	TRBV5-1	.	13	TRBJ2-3	CASSPRLADTQYF	TGCGCCAGCAGCCCTAGACTAGCAGATACGCAGTATTTT
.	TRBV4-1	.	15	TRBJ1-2	CASSQMLRRVNGYTF	TGCGCCAGCAGCCAAATGCTGAGGAGAGTTAATGGCTACACCTTC
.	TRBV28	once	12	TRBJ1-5	CASSLRHQPQHF	TGTGCCAGCAGCCTCCGTCATCAGCCCCAGCATTTT
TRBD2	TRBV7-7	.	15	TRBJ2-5	CASSLRIAGQETQYF	TGTGCTAGCAGCTTAAGGATAGCGGGGCAAGAGACCCAGTACTTC
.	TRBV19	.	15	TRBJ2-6	CASRPRDSGANVLTF	TGTGCCAGTAGACCCCGGGACTCTGGGGCCAACGTCCTGACTTTC
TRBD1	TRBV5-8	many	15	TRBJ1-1	CASSPWTGENTEAFF	TGTGCCAGCAGCCCGTGGACAGGGGAAAACACTGAAGCTTTCTTT
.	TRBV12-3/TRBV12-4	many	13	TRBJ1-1	CASSSGPNTEAFF	TGTGCCAGCAGTTCTGGGCCCAACACTGAAGCTTTCTTT
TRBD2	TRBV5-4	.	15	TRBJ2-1	CASSIQRGGYNEQFF	TGTGCCAGCAGCATCCAACGGGGGGGATACAATGAGCAGTTCTTC
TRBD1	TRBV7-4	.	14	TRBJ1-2	CASSSTQGRYGYTF	TGTGCCAGCAGCTCAACACAGGGGCGCTATGGCTACACCTTC
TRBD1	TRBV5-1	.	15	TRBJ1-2	CASSLVPGGDYGYTF	TGCGCCAGCAGCTTGGTTCCAGGGGGAGACTATGGCTACACCTTC
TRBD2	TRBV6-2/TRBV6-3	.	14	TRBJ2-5	CASSALAGDETQYF	TGTGCCAGCAGTGCCCTAGCGGGGGACGAGACCCAGTACTTC
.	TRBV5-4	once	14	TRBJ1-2	CASSFLREERGYTF	TGTGCCAGCAGCTTTTTGAGGGAGGAGAGGGGCTACACCTTC
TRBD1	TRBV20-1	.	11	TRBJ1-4	CSARDLDRELF	TGCAGTGCTAGAGATCTGGACAGGGAGCTTTTT
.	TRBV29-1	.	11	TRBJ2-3	CSVERAGPQYF	TGCAGCGTTGAGAGGGCGGGCCCGCAGTATTTT
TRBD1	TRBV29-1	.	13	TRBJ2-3	CSALTGYSDTQYF	TGCAGCGCTCTGACAGGGTACTCAGATACGCAGTATTTT
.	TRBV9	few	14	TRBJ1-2	CASSVGVGAYGYTF	TGTGCCAGCAGCGTCGGGGTTGGTGCCTATGGCTACACCTTC
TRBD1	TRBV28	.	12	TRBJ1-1	CASGTGDTEAFF	TGTGCCAGCGGGACAGGGGACACTGAAGCTTTCTTT
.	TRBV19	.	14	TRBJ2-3	CASSISGRTDTQYF	TGTGCCAGTAGTATAAGCGGGCGGACAGATACGCAGTATTTT
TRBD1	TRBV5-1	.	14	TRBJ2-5	CASSKGQTEETQYF	TGCGCCAGCAGCAAGGGACAGACAGAAGAGACCCAGTACTTC
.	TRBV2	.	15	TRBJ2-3	CAGSIRQARTDTQYF	TGTGCCGGATCGATTCGACAGGCGAGAACAGATACGCAGTATTTT
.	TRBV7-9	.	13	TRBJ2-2	CASSPEPSRELFF	TGTGCCAGCAGCCCCGAGCCCTCCAGGGAGCTGTTTTTT
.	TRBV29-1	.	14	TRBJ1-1	CSVELRVMGTEAFF	TGCAGCGTTGAACTGAGGGTCATGGGCACTGAAGCTTTCTTT
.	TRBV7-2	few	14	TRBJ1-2	CASSPTYRVGGYTF	TGTGCCAGCAGCCCTACCTACAGGGTTGGTGGCTACACCTTC
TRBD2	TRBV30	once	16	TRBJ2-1	CAWSPLGLAGAGEQFF	TGTGCCTGGAGCCCCCTCGGACTAGCGGGGGCGGGTGAGCAGTTCTTC
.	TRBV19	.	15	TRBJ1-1	CASSKHRTADTEAFF	TGTGCCAGTAGTAAACACCGGACAGCGGACACTGAAGCTTTCTTT
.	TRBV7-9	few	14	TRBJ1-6	CASSLVGGESPLHF	TGTGCCAGCAGCTTAGTCGGCGGGGAGTCACCCCTCCACTTT
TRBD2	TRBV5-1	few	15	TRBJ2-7	CASSESGTRSYEQYF	TGCGCCAGCAGCGAATCCGGGACTAGATCCTACGAGCAGTACTTC
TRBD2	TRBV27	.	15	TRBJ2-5	CASSFVAGGPETQYF	TGTGCCAGCAGTTTCGTAGCGGGGGGGCCAGAGACCCAGTACTTC
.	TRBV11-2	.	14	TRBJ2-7	CASSLYGRPLEQYF	TGTGCCAGCAGCTTATATGGCAGGCCCTTAGAGCAGTACTTC
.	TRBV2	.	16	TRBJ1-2	CASSEVDAGWDYGYTF	TGTGCCAGCAGTGAGGTTGACGCGGGCTGGGACTATGGCTACACCTTC
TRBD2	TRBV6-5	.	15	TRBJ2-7	CASRGLAGGSYEQYF	TGTGCCAGCAGGGGCCTCGCGGGGGGATCCTACGAGCAGTACTTC
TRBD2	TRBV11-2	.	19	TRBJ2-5	CASRPSLGRSGGAQETQYF	TGTGCCAGCAGACCCAGTTTAGGTAGGAGCGGGGGGGCACAAGAGACCCAGTACTTC
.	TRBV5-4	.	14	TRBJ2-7	CASSRWTLANEQYF	TGTGCCAGCAGCCGGTGGACTCTAGCGAACGAGCAGTACTTC
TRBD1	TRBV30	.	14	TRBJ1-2	CAWSGDSFNYGYTF	TGTGCCTGGAGTGGGGACAGTTTTAACTATGGCTACACCTTC
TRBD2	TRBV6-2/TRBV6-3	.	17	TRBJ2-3	CASSAGRLGLDTDTQYF	TGTGCCAGCAGTGCTGGACGCCTGGGACTAGATACAGATACGCAGTATTTT
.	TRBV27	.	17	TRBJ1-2	CASSFRGEGRRNYGYTF	TGTGCCAGCAGTTTCCGCGGGGAGGGGCGTCGGAACTATGGCTACACCTTC
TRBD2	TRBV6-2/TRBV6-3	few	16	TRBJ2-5	CASSGLAGGPEETQYF	TGTGCCAGCAGCGGACTAGCGGGGGGGCCTGAGGAGACCCAGTACTTC
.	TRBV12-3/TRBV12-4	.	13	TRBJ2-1	CASSLKHGNEQFF	TGTGCCAGCAGCCTAAAGCACGGCAATGAGCAGTTCTTC
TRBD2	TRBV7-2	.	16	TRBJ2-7	CASSLGSGGAGYEQYF	TGTGCCAGCAGCTTAGGGAGCGGGGGGGCTGGTTACGAGCAGTACTTC
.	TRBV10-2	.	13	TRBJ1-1	CASSGTSNTEAFF	TGCGCCAGCAGTGGGACATCGAACACTGAAGCTTTCTTT
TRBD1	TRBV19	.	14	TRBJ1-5	CASSSSGGGQPQHF	TGTGCCAGTAGTAGTTCAGGGGGCGGGCAGCCCCAGCATTTT
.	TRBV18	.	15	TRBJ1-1	CASSPRGGVRTEAFF	TGTGCCAGCTCACCCAGAGGAGGGGTCCGCACTGAAGCTTTCTTT
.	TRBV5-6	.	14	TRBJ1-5	CASSIRRVNQPQHF	TGTGCCAGCAGCATAAGGAGGGTCAATCAGCCCCAGCATTTT
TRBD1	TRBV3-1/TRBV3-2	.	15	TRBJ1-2	CASSQEGQKKYGYTF	TGTGCCAGCAGCCAAGAGGGACAGAAAAAATATGGCTACACCTTC
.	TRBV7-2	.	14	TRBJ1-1	CASSSYRIHTEAFF	TGTGCCAGCAGCTCCTACAGGATACACACTGAAGCTTTCTTT
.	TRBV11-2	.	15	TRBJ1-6	CASSFESSYNSPLHF	TGTGCCAGCAGCTTCGAGAGCTCCTATAATTCACCCCTCCACTTT
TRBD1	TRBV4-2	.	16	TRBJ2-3	CASSHRGTGGTDTQYF	TGTGCCAGCAGCCACCGGGGGACAGGTGGGACAGATACGCAGTATTTT
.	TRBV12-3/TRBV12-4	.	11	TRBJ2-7	CASSFLYEQYF	TGTGCCAGCAGTTTCTTGTACGAGCAGTACTTC
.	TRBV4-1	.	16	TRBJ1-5	CASSQGLRGGNQPQHF	TGCGCCAGCAGCCAAGGTCTCAGGGGTGGCAATCAGCCCCAGCATTTT
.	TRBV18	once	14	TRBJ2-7	CASSSGGRSYEQYF	TGTGCCAGCTCATCAGGGGGGCGCTCCTACGAGCAGTACTTC
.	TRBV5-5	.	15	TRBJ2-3	CASSLDGVLTDTQYF	TGTGCCAGCAGCTTAGACGGGGTCCTCACAGATACGCAGTATTTT
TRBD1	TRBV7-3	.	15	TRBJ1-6	CASSSLGGGDSPLHF	TGTGCCAGCAGCTCTCTAGGAGGGGGCGACTCACCCCTCCACTTT
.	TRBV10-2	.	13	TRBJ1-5	CASSEGQTQPQHF	TGCGCCAGCAGTGAGGGACAGACCCAGCCCCAGCATTTT